This T cell receptor beta chain was sequenced in a study of T cells in Graves' hyperthyroidism and ophthalmopathy. Comment on this clonotype: As yet, its antigen is unknown.

General observations from the study: Ophthalmopathy and stable hyperthyroidism were told apart by a 13 V-J model. Clonotypes that were expanded in thyroid above 0.001 mostly appeared in blood too.

TCR beta CDR3 regions were amplified from RNA. The HTBI set primed first-round TCR CDR3 RT-PCR. TCRdb recomputed calls from the multiplex PCR reads with MiXCR, one row per CDR3 protein. There are about 500,000 distinct CDR3 sequences in the sample; over 15% occur only once, and approximately 20% lies in the top ten. CDR3 length equals 13 residues. Trimming pared 2 bases from V and 6 bases from J, leaving 11 bases between. Germline V gives CDR1 SEHNR, CDR2 FQNEAQ (reference sequence). Patients aged 18 to 65 with hyperthyroidism were newly diagnosed, with duration under 2 months. Not enrolled were patients with uncontrolled infection, other autoimmune disease, pregnancy or lactation.

The TCR sequence derives from a woman aged 18-29 years with Graves' hyperthyroidism. This sequence joins TRBV7-9 and TRBJ2-7, with D unresolved. What was sequenced was blood. CDR3 region: CASSLRPHSEQYF. DNA of the CDR3: TGTGCCAGCAGCTTAAGACCGCACTCCGAGCAGTACTTC.